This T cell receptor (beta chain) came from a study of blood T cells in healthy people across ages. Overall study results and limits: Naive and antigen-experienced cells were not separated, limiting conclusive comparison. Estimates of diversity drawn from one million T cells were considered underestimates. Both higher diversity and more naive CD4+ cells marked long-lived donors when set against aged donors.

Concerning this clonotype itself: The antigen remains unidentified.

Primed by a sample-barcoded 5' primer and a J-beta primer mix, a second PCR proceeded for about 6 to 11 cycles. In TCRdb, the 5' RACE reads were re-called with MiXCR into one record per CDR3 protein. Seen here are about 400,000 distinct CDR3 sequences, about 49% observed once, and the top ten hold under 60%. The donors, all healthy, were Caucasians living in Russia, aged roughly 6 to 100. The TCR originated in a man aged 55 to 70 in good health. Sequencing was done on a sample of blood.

CDR3 in amino acids: CASSLGGTGVGYGYTF. The CDR3 DNA reads TGTGCCAGCAGCTTAGGCGGAACAGGGGTTGGCTATGGCTACACCTTC. The rearrangement joins TRBV7-2 to TRBJ1-2, with 7 bases matching TRBD1. The germline CDR1 and CDR2 sequences are SGHTA and FQGNSA. CDR3 length: 16 amino acids. Unmatched junction bases numbered 9, after V lost 1 base and J lost 4 bases.